This TCR beta chain was profiled in a study of shared clonotypes between healthy human individuals. After removal of 1 base from V and 8 bases from J, the junction contained 7 bases not matched to a gene. The V gene's germline CDR1 is SGHVS and CDR2 FQNEAQ. The length of the CDR3 is 14 residues. The data were produced by immunoSEQ multiplex PCR, yet TCRdb's version contains in-frame clones alone and is incomplete. The table lists about 450,000 clones, roughly 78% of them singletons. The gene calls are TRBV7-8 and TRBJ1-2, with TRBD1 matching 7 bases. The sample consisted of PBMCs. This receptor was taken from a woman aged 40 to 50 in good health. Some clones in this sample may be carry-over from other donors' samples. The CDR3 loop reads CASSLEQGRGGYTF. The CDR3 region has the DNA TGTGCCAGCAGCTTAGAACAGGGGCGAGGAGGCTACACCTTC.